This T cell receptor (beta chain) was captured by sequencing in a study of siplizumab effects on memory and regulatory T cells. Study-level results: Naive T cells appeared more varied than memory cells and looked like key alloresponse contributors.

Some clones are missing from TCRdb's copy, which holds only in-frame ones; the method was immunoSEQ multiplex PCR. The sample holds more than 95,000 clones, roughly 94% seen once. The ends were cut back, 4 bases at V and 7 bases at J, with 17 bases in the middle. CDR1 and CDR2 from the germline V gene are SGHTA and FQGTGA. The CDR3 runs 15 residues. About this clone: The antigen is not known.

This sequence was found in a human donor in good health. Sequenced input: non-Treg CD4+ T cells sorted from blood. The J gene is TRBJ2-1, the V gene TRBV7-3, with D possibly being TRBD2 (5 bases). In nucleotides, the CDR3 is TGTGCCAGCAGCTCCCCCTCCCCGGGAATTAATGAGCAGTTCTTC. Protein: CASSSPSPGINEQFF.